The 5 T cell receptor beta chains in this list originate from one sample, sequenced in a study of brain T cells in children with intractable seizures. The protocol was immunoSEQ multiplex PCR, while the TCRdb copy is restricted to in-frame clones and leaves out a portion. The sample gives around 340,000 clones, more than 85% of which show up once; roughly 5.8% is in the top ten. Noted time point: blood from clinic visit 5 months post-surgery; TSC patient then seizure free. Material: peripheral blood, obtained about 5 months after surgery. These receptors all come from a boy in the first two years of life with tuberous sclerosis and intractable seizures.

This chain joins TRBV5-1 and TRBJ2-3; D tentatively reads TRBD1 or TRBD2 (6 bases each). Trimming left V 2 bases short and J 4 bases short, with 14 bases between. The V gene's germline CDR1 is SGHRS and CDR2 YFSETQ. This CDR3 is built from 15 residues. DNA of the CDR3: TGCGCCAGCAGCTTAGGAGGGGGGTTCTCAGATACGCAGTATTTT. Translated, it gives CASSLGGGFSDTQYF.

V is TRBV11-3 and J is TRBJ1-5, with D perhaps matching TRBD1 (6 bases). The ends were cut back, 11 bases at V and 9 bases at J, with 20 bases in the middle. The germline V gene encodes CDR1 SGHNT and CDR2 YENEEA. The CDR3 loop spans 13 amino acids. In DNA form, the CDR3 reads TGTGCCGGTTGCGGCTCGGGGGCTCGGCCCCAGCATTTT. This sequence encodes CAGCGSGARPQHF.

V and J are TRBV7-9 and TRBJ2-4; TRBD2 matches 9 bases. The germline V gene encodes CDR1 SEHNR and CDR2 FQNEAQ (reference sequence). The CDR3 spans 17 residues. The V and J ends lost 5 bases and 1 base, in that order; junction bases with no gene match: 9. The CDR3 coding sequence is TGTGCCAGCAGCGAATACTTGAGCGGGGGGGCCAAAAACATTCAGTACTTC. Encoded protein: CASSEYLSGGAKNIQYF. The full variable domain, with the rest looked up from reference TRBV7-9 and TRBJ2-4, is DTGVSQNPRHKITKRGQNVTFRCDPISEHNRLYWYRQTLGQGPEFLTYFQNEAQLEKSRLLSDRFSAERPKGSFSTLEIQRTEQGDSAMYLCASSEYLSGGAKNIQYFGAGTRLSVL.

This clone was observed a single time. The chain couples TRBV15 to TRBJ2-1; D possibly uses TRBD1 or TRBD2 (5 bases each). V was trimmed by 0 bases and J by 14 bases, leaving 14 bases between them. This CDR3 comprises 13 residues. The germline V gene has CDR1 LNHNV and CDR2 YYDKDF (reference sequence). CDR3 coding DNA: TGTGCCACCAGCAGAGATCGAGGGATAGGGGAGTTCTTC. Protein product: CATSRDRGIGEFF.

V usage is TRBV6-5 and J usage is TRBJ1-4; D is undetermined. The germline CDR1 and CDR2 sequences are MNHEY and SVGAGI. V shed 11 bases and J shed 0 bases, with 16 bases lying between them. The CDR3 is made up of 15 amino acids. The CDR3 DNA reads TGTGCCGGCCGAGTTAAGGAAACAACTAATGAAAAACTGTTTTTT. It is translated as CAGRVKETTNEKLFF.